This record covers a single TCR beta chain. The assay was immunoSEQ multiplex PCR, and TCRdb's table has in-frame clones only and misses some. The data contain tens of thousands of clones, about four fifths of them singletons. The sample comes from a study of blood T cell repertoires in COVID-19. At the level of the study: Sites across the United States, Italy and Spain contributed samples from acute and convalescent COVID-19.

This CDR3 spans 17 amino acids. Germline assignment: CDR1 SGHRS and CDR2 YFSETQ. The V and J ends lost 2 bases and 10 bases, in that order; junction bases with no gene match: 14. This chain uses TRBV5-1 with TRBJ1-6; TRBD1 matches 8 bases. This clonotype originated in a woman of 80 years or more with acute or convalescent COVID-19. What was sequenced was peripheral blood. This chain's CDR3 is CASSFTRIGRGQSPLHF. The CDR3 DNA follows: TGCGCCAGCAGCTTTACCCGTATAGGCAGGGGGCAATCACCCCTCCACTTT.